The rows below give T cell receptor beta chains drawn from one sample of a study of T cell responses to AZD1222 COVID-19 vaccine. The assay was immunoSEQ multiplex PCR, and TCRdb's table has in-frame clones only and misses some. The sample yields around 250,000 clones, more than 85% seen once. The sample here was peripheral blood, taken on day 0 of AZD1222 vaccination. All receptors come from an adult in good health. Each CDR3 is given with its conserved first and last residue. The order of the fields is J gene, V gene, clone size, D gene, CDR3 DNA, CDR3 protein. A D gene is named only where the DNA matches it firmly. Some rows mark clone size as missing; the rest say once, few, many or name a class of expanded clone.

TRBJ1-2 TRBV30 - - TGTGCCTGCAGGGGAAAAGGGCCTTATGGCTACACCTTC CACRGKGPYGYTF
TRBJ1-1 TRBV28 - TRBD1 TGTGCCAGCAGCCCAGGGACAGCGAACACTGAAGCTTTCTTT CASSPGTANTEAFF
TRBJ1-5 TRBV27 - TRBD1 TGTGCCAGCAGGCTTACAGGGGGCGTTTCCTATCAGCCCCAGCATTTT CASRLTGGVSYQPQHF
TRBJ2-1 TRBV28 - TRBD2 TGTGCCAGCAGTCCTTCGGGGGGAGGCTACAATGAGCAGTTCTTC CASSPSGGGYNEQFF
TRBJ2-5 TRBV4-1 - TRBD2 TGCGCCAGCAGCCAAGTGGGACTAGGAGAGACCCAGTACTTC CASSQVGLGETQYF
TRBJ2-4 TRBV4-1 - TRBD2 TGCGCCAGCAGCCAAACTAGCGGGAGGGTGTGGGACATTCAGTACTTC CASSQTSGRVWDIQYF
TRBJ1-1 TRBV10-2 - - TGCGCCAGCATAGTTAGGGGTAACACTGAAGCTTTCTTT CASIVRGNTEAFF
TRBJ1-2 TRBV28 - TRBD1 TGTGCCAGCAGTCGGCAGGGGGCTAACTATGGCTACACCTTC CASSRQGANYGYTF
TRBJ1-5 TRBV21-1 once - TGTGCCAGCAGCAAATACACAAATCAGCCCCAGCATTTT CASSKYTNQPQHF
TRBJ2-5 TRBV7-3 - TRBD2 TGTGCCAGCAGTAGGACTAGCGGGTACCAAGAGACCCAGTACTTC CASSRTSGYQETQYF
TRBJ2-7 TRBV3-1/TRBV3-2 - - TGTGCCAGCAGCCCTGGCGGGGGCGCGGGAGAGGTAGAGCAGTACTTC CASSPGGGAGEVEQYF
TRBJ1-3 TRBV28 - - TGTGCCAGCAGTCCCGGGGGGGCAGGAAACACCATATATTTT CASSPGGAGNTIYF
TRBJ2-7 TRBV28 - TRBD2 TGTGCCAGCAGTCGGCCACTAGCGGGGGGGACCTACGAGCAGTACTTC CASSRPLAGGTYEQYF
TRBJ1-1 TRBV18 - - TGTGCCAGCTCACCAGGGGGGCGTGGCACTGAAGCTTTCTTT CASSPGGRGTEAFF
TRBJ1-1 TRBV5-5 - - TGTGCCAGCAGCTTGGTTTTGAGTCGCGGGGCTTTCTTT CASSLVLSRGAFF
TRBJ1-6 TRBV9 - - TGTGCCAGCAGCGTAGGGGCAGGTCAGAATTCACCCCTCCACTTT CASSVGAGQNSPLHF
TRBJ2-5 TRBV18 once - TGTGCCAGCTCACTACAGGGATTCGAGGAGACCCAGTACTTC CASSLQGFEETQYF
TRBJ1-2 TRBV7-2 - - TGTGCCAGCAGCTTAGGCGTAGGGATCTATGGCTACACCTTC CASSLGVGIYGYTF
TRBJ2-3 TRBV30 - - TGTGCCTGGATGGATATCGGGGGTGAGGACGCGCAGTATTTT CAWMDIGGEDAQYF
TRBJ2-3 TRBV9 few - TGTGCCAGCAGCGTAGGGGGGGCTATCGACCATACGCAGTATTTT CASSVGGAIDHTQYF
TRBJ2-2 TRBV13 - - TGTGCCAGCAGCTTACAGGGTCCCGGGGAGCTGTTTTTT CASSLQGPGELFF
TRBJ1-6 TRBV6-1 - - TGTGCCAGCAGTGAGGGTGTATGGGGCCCCAATTCACCCCTCCACTTT CASSEGVWGPNSPLHF
TRBJ2-3 TRBV27 - - TGTGCCAGCAGGCGAACCGCCCGGGGGGATACGCAGTATTTT CASRRTARGDTQYF
TRBJ1-6 TRBV27 - - TGTGCCAGCAAGTTTCGCAGGGAGGGGTCACCCCTCCACTTT CASKFRREGSPLHF
TRBJ2-2 TRBV20-1 - - TGCAGTGCTAGTGTGGCAGGGTCCCCCACCGGGGAGCTGTTTTTT CSASVAGSPTGELFF
TRBJ1-6 TRBV29-1 - - TGCAGCGTTAGCGAAACCGGCTATAATTCACCCCTCCACTTT CSVSETGYNSPLHF
TRBJ2-2 TRBV3-1/TRBV3-2 - - TGTGCCAGCAGCCCCTCGTGGCTGCGAGGCACCGGGGAGCTGTTTTTT CASSPSWLRGTGELFF
TRBJ2-7 TRBV2 few - TGTGCCAGCCACCTTAGCTGGGGGGTTTGGGAGCAGTACTTC CASHLSWGVWEQYF
TRBJ1-4 TRBV28 once - TGTGCCAGCGCGCGGGGGCTGGAGGAAAAACTGTTTTTT CASARGLEEKLFF
TRBJ2-7 TRBV19 - TRBD2 TGTGCCAGTAGTGCTAGCGGGAGATACGAGCAGTACTTC CASSASGRYEQYF
TRBJ2-5 TRBV28 - TRBD2 TGTGCCTCCTCGCGGGGGAGCGGGGAGACCCAGTACTTC CASSRGSGETQYF
TRBJ1-5 TRBV6-5 - - TGTGCCAGCAGGCCGGGGGGGGCTAGCAATCAGCCCCAGCATTTT CASRPGGASNQPQHF
TRBJ2-1 TRBV7-8 - - TGTGCCAGCAGCTTACGATTGGGGAATGAGCAGTTCTTC CASSLRLGNEQFF
TRBJ2-7 TRBV6-5 - - TGTGCCAGCAACCCTCCGGGCCCAAGTTACGAGCAGTACTTC CASNPPGPSYEQYF
TRBJ2-5 TRBV2 - - TGTGCCAGCAGTGACCCCCCCCGAGAGACCCAGTACTTC CASSDPPRETQYF
TRBJ1-1 TRBV2 - - TGTGCCAGCCGGGCGAACACTGAAGCTTTCTTT CASRANTEAFF
TRBJ2-2 TRBV19 - - TGTGCCAGTAGTACAGCGATACACACCGGGGAGCTGTTTTTT CASSTAIHTGELFF
TRBJ1-3 TRBV7-8 - TRBD1 TGTGCCAGCAGCTTCGGGACAGGCTCTGGAAACACCATATATTTT CASSFGTGSGNTIYF
TRBJ2-7 TRBV19 - TRBD1 TGTGCCAGTAGTATAGAAATGGGGACAGCGTACGAGCAGTACTTC CASSIEMGTAYEQYF
TRBJ1-1 TRBV27 - - TGTGCCAGCAGTTTATTTCCTGCAGGGAACACTGAAGCTTTCTTT CASSLFPAGNTEAFF
TRBJ2-2 TRBV23-1 - - TGCGCCAGCCCGGGACTGAACACCGGGGAGCTGTTTTTT CASPGLNTGELFF
TRBJ2-3 TRBV28 - - TGTGCCAGCAGCCCGGGGACTCAAGATACGCAGTATTTT CASSPGTQDTQYF
TRBJ1-2 TRBV5-1 - - TGCGCCAGCAGGCGTCCAGGGGAAAGAGGCTACACCTTC CASRRPGERGYTF
TRBJ1-5 TRBV2 - - TGTGCCAGCAGAGCCGGGGCTCCGCGCAATCAGCCCCAGCATTTT CASRAGAPRNQPQHF
TRBJ2-1 TRBV18 - - TGTGCCAGCTCCCTCACCGGGGTCCTGGGGGCGCAGTTCTTC CASSLTGVLGAQFF